What follows are 2 T cell receptor beta chains derived from one specimen sequenced in a study of blood T cells in healthy people across ages. Through a sample-barcoded 5' primer and a J-beta primer mix, a second PCR was run for 7 to 11 cycles. TCRdb analysed the 5' RACE reads with MiXCR anew, one entry per CDR3 protein. Of around 970,000 distinct CDR3 sequences detected, roughly 51% appear once; the ten largest clones hold about 22%. What was sequenced was blood. These receptors all stem from a woman aged 60-75 years in good health.

The table lists this clonotype with a few counts. This sequence joins TRBV28 and TRBJ2-7, with TRBD2 identical over 7 bases. J was trimmed by 7 bases and V by 7 bases; bases with no gene match: 10. This CDR3 is built from 13 residues. Germline CDR1 and CDR2: MDHEN and SYDVKM. This CDR3 is CASTGRGIWEQYF. Written as DNA, the CDR3 is TGTGCCAGCACAGGGCGGGGGATTTGGGAGCAGTACTTC.

This clonotype was counted once. This chain uses TRBV2 with TRBJ2-1; D remains unclear. Germline V gene data show CDR1 as SNHLY and CDR2 as FYNNEI. The CDR3 covers 16 residues. The ends were cut back, 8 bases at V and 0 bases at J, with 17 bases in the middle. CDR3 amino acids: CASQIRRSNSYNEQFF. The CDR3 DNA sequence: TGTGCCAGCCAAATCCGGCGGAGTAACTCCTACAATGAGCAGTTCTTC.